This T cell receptor (beta chain) came from a study of regulatory T cells in long-lasting Graves disease. Researchers made TCR beta libraries by using iRepertoire HTBI primers and running Arm-PCR on CDR3 regions. Under the authors' procedure: Samples revealed 62 TRBV and 15 or so TRBJ segments. TCRdb redid the calling of the multiplex PCR reads with MiXCR, one entry per CDR3 protein. Clone size and V and J calls follow TCRdb, not the original study. Counted here are 200,000 to 300,000 distinct CDR3 sequences, about 19% occurring once; the ten biggest clones make up 14%. Study-level points and caveats: Accuracy may have suffered from the small sample size.

V gave up 2 bases and J gave up 7 bases, with 24 bases separating them. The CDR3 loop spans 16 amino acids. Germline V gene data show CDR1 as DFQATT and CDR2 as SNEGSKA (reference sequence). Time point specified: newly diagnosed GD, antithyroid drugs for less than 3 months. Following extraction of RNA from PBMCs, that RNA was used to make the TCR library. Concerning this clonotype: Its antigen is undetermined. Just one base apart from a much larger clone, this may be a read error.

The rearrangement joins TRBV20-1 to TRBJ2-7; either TRBD1 or TRBD2 may fit D (6 bases each). This TCR derives from a female donor with Graves disease. This specimen consisted of peripheral blood mononuclear cells (PBMCs), obtained at new diagnosis, from a patient treated with antithyroid drugs. The CDR3 bases are TGCAGTGCTAGACTGGGATGGGGGGCCGGCAACAATGAGCAGTACTTC. Residues: CSARLGWGAGNNEQYF.